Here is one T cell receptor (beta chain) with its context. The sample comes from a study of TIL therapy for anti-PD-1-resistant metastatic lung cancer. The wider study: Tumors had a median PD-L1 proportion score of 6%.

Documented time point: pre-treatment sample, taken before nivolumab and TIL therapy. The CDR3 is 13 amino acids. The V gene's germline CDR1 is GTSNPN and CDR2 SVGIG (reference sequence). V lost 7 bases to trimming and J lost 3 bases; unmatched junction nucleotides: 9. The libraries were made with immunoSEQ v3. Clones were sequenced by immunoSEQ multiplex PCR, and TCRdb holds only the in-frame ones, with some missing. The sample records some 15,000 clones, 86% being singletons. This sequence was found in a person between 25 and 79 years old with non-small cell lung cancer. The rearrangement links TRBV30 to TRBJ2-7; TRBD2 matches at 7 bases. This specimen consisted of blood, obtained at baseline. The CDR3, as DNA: TGTGCCTACGGGACTACCTTCGACTACGAGCAGTACGTC. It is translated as CAYGTTFDYEQYV.